Each of the 10 T cell receptor beta chains below was sequenced from the same sample in a study of breast tumors, draining lymph nodes, adjacent tissues. MiXCR, applied by TCRdb to the multiplex PCR reads, yields one record per CDR3 protein. The sample shows 20,000 or so distinct CDR3 sequences, roughly 43% of them seen only once. The sequenced sample was breast tumor tissue. These receptors all stem from a female donor with breast cancer. Some clones in this sample may be carry-over from other donors' samples.

This clonotype qualifies as medium-sized (0.01 to 0.1%). The gene calls are TRBV7-2 and TRBJ1-2; D remains unclear. Per the germline V gene, CDR1 is SGHTA and CDR2 is FQGNSA. V was shortened by 5 bases and J by 4 bases, with 11 bases between the two germline ends. The CDR3 runs to 13 residues. The CDR3 region is CASSHLAGYGYTF. DNA of the CDR3: TGTGCCAGCAGCCACCTGGCGGGCTATGGCTACACCTTC.

The J gene is TRBJ2-5, the V gene TRBV20-1, with 7 bases aligning to TRBD1. The CDR3 extends over 12 amino acids. Germline V gene data show CDR1 as DFQATT and CDR2 as SNEGSKA (reference sequence). J lost 9 bases, V lost 5 bases, and 9 bases had no gene match. This CDR3 is CSAVQGTRAQYF. As DNA, the CDR3 is TGCAGTGCTGTACAGGGGACGAGGGCCCAGTACTTC.

The table lists this clonotype with many counts. A much larger clone is a single base away; this may be a read error. The chain links TRBV20-1 to TRBJ2-7; no clear D. Germline CDR1 and CDR2: DFQATT and SNEGSKA (reference sequence). This CDR3 has 11 amino acids. The CDR3 sequence: CSANDRYEQSF. The CDR3 bases are TGCAGTGCCAATGACCGCTACGAGCAGTCCTTC.

This clonotype has a handful of counts. A much larger clonotype is one base distant, so this may be a read error. CDR3 loop: CVSSPNQAGGGNEQFF. The CDR3 coding sequence is TGTGTCAGCAGCCCCAATCAAGCGGGAGGGGGAAATGAGCAGTTCTTC. This chain connects TRBV6-4 to TRBJ2-1; 10 bases fit TRBD2. CDR3 size: 16 residues. Germline V CDR1 and CDR2: MRHNA, SNTAGT.

The CDR3 sequence is CASSLRQGALDDEQFF. The CDR3 DNA is TGTGCCAGCAGCTTAAGACAGGGGGCGTTGGACGATGAGCAGTTCTTC. The gene calls are TRBV7-9 and TRBJ2-1, with 10 bases aligning to TRBD1. The CDR3 is 16 residues long. Germline-derived CDR1 and CDR2 are SEHNR and FQNEAQ (reference sequence). The V segment lost 2 bases and the J segment 8 bases; nucleotides outside the gene matches: 9. Using reference TRBV7-9 and TRBJ2-1 for the parts outside the CDR3, the full variable domain is DTGVSQNPRHKITKRGQNVTFRCDPISEHNRLYWYRQTLGQGPEFLTYFQNEAQLEKSRLLSDRFSAERPKGSFSTLEIQRTEQGDSAMYLCASSLRQGALDDEQFFGPGTRLTVL.

V is TRBV12-3 or TRBV12-4 and J is TRBJ2-1, with 9 bases that match TRBD2. V was clipped by 8 bases and J by 0 bases; unmatched bases: 8. The CDR3 is made up of 16 amino acids. The CDR3 is CASGGFSGSSYNEQFF. The CDR3 DNA follows: TGTGCCAGCGGGGGATTTAGCGGGAGCTCCTACAATGAGCAGTTCTTC.

V usage is TRBV7-3 and J usage is TRBJ1-2; 9 bases line up with TRBD1. This CDR3 spans 13 amino acids. CDR1 and CDR2 (germline): SGHTA, FQGTGA. Trimming cost V 5 bases and J 6 bases; bases outside gene matches: 4. Written as DNA, the CDR3 is TGTGCCAGCAGCGTACGGACAGGGGATGGCTACACCTTC. This translates into CASSVRTGDGYTF. The full variable domain, with the rest looked up from reference TRBV7-3 and TRBJ1-2, is GAGVSQTPSNKVTEKGKYVELRCDPISGHTALYWYRQSLGQGPEFLIYFQGTGAADDSGLPNDRFFAVRPEGSVSTLKIQRTERGDSAVYLCASSVRTGDGYTFGSGTRLTVV.

The sample holds many counts of this clonotype. The chain couples TRBV9 to TRBJ2-2; tentatively, D is TRBD2 (6 bases). The germline gives CDR1 SGDLS, CDR2 YYNGEE. The CDR3 is 17 amino acids. The V gene lost 4 bases and the J gene lost 5 bases, with 21 bases spanning the gap. DNA for the CDR3: TGTGCCAGCAGCATCCCCCCCGGGAGCGCCGAAACCGGGGAGCTGTTTTTT. It is translated as CASSIPPGSAETGELFF.

The genes are TRBV3-1 and TRBJ2-1; 7 bases line up with TRBD2. This CDR3 region has 14 residues. V lost 3 bases, J lost 9 bases, and 8 bases stayed unmatched. Germline values: CDR1 LGHDT, CDR2 YNNKEL (reference sequence). DNA of the CDR3: TGTGCCAGCAGCCAGGGGGGGGAGGGAGGTGAGCAGTTCTTC. Translated, it gives CASSQGGEGGEQFF.

Only a few counts were recorded for this clonotype. The rearrangement links TRBV5-1 to TRBJ1-2; the match to TRBD1 covers 8 bases. The trim removed 3 bases at V and 4 bases at J, leaving 8 bases unmatched. The CDR3 totals 15 residues. Germline CDR1 reads SGHRS; CDR2 reads YFSETQ. CDR3 coding DNA: TGCGCCAGCAGCTCCGGACAGGGCGTGTTCTATGGCTACACCTTC. Amino acids: CASSSGQGVFYGYTF. Full variable domain (remainder filled in from reference TRBV5-1 and TRBJ1-2): KAGVTQTPRYLIKTRGQQVTLSCSPISGHRSVSWYQQTPGQGLQFLFEYFSETQRNKGNFPGRFSGRQFSNSRSEMNVSTLELGDSALYLCASSSGQGVFYGYTFGSGTRLTVV.